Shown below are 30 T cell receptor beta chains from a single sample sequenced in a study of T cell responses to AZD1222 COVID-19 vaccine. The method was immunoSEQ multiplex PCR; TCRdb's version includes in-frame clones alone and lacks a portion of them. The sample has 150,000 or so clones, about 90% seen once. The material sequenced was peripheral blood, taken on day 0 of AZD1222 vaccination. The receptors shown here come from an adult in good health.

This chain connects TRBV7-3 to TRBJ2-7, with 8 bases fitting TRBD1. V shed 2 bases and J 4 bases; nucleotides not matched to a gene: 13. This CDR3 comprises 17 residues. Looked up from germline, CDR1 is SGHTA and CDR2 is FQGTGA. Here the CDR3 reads CASSLGPDRGNPYEQYF. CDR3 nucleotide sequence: TGTGCCAGCAGCTTAGGACCAGACAGGGGTAACCCATACGAGCAGTACTTC. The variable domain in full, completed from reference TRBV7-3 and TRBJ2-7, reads GAGVSQTPSNKVTEKGKYVELRCDPISGHTALYWYRQSLGQGPEFLIYFQGTGAADDSGLPNDRFFAVRPEGSVSTLKIQRTERGDSAVYLCASSLGPDRGNPYEQYFGPGTRLTVT.

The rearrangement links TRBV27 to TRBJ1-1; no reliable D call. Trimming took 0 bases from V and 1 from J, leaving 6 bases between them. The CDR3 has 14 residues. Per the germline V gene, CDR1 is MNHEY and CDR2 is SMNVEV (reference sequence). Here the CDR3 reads CASSLSAGNTEAFF. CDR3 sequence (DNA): TGTGCCAGCAGTTTATCGGCAGGGAACACTGAAGCTTTCTTT.

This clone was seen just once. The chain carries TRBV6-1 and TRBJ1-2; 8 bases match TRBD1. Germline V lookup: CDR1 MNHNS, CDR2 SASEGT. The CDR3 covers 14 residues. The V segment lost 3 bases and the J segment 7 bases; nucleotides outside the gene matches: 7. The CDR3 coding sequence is TGTGCCAGCAGTGATACCGGGACAGGATTTGGCTACACCTTC. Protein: CASSDTGTGFGYTF.

The CDR3 DNA follows: TGTGCCAGCAGCCAATTGGGGCCTAGCGGGAGGACAGATACGCAGTATTTT. The encoded protein is CASSQLGPSGRTDTQYF. This chain links TRBV3-1 (or the pseudogene TRBV3-2) with TRBJ2-3; TRBD2 matches at 11 bases. Germline V gene lookup returns CDR1 LGHDT and CDR2 YNNKEL (reference sequence). This CDR3 has 17 residues. The J segment lost 3 bases and the V segment lost 2 bases, leaving 7 bases of the junction unmatched.

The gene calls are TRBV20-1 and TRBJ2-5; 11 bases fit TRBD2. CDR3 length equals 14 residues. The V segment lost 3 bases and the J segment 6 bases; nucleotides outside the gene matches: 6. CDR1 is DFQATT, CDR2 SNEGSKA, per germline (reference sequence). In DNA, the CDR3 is TGCAGTGCTAGTGGTACTAGCGGGAGACAGACCCAGTACTTC. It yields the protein CSASGTSGRQTQYF.

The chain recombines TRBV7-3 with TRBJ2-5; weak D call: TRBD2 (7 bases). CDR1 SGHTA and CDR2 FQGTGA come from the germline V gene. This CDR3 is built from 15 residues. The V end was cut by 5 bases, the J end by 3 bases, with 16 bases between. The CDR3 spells CASSQQGGPKETQYF. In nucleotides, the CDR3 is TGTGCCAGCAGCCAACAGGGAGGGCCGAAAGAGACCCAGTACTTC.

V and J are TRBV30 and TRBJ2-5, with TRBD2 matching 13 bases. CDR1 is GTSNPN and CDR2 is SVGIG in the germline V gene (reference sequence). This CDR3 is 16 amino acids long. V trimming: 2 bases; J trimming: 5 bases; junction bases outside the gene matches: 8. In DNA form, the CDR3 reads TGTGCCTGGAGTTGGGAACTAGCGGGGGGGATTGAGACCCAGTACTTC. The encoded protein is CAWSWELAGGIETQYF.

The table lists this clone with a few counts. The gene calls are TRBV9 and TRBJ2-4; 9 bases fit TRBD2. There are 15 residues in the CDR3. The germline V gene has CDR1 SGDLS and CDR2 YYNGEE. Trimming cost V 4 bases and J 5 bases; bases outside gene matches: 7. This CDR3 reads CASSPWTSAENIQYF. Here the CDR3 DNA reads TGTGCCAGCAGCCCGTGGACTAGCGCTGAAAACATTCAGTACTTC.

The CDR3 DNA follows: TGTGCCAGCAAAGAGGACAGGGAGAATGAAAAACTGTTTTTT. Protein: CASKEDRENEKLFF. J is TRBJ1-4 and V is TRBV2; 8 bases align to TRBD1. With V trimmed by 7 bases and J by 5 bases, 6 bases remained unmatched. Looked up from germline, CDR1 is SNHLY and CDR2 is FYNNEI. The CDR3 extends over 14 amino acids.

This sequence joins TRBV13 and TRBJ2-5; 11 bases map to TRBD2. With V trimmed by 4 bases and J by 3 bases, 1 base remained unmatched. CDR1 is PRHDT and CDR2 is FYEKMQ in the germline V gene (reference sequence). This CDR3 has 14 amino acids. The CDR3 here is CASSWGLAEETQYF. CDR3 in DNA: TGTGCCAGCAGCTGGGGACTAGCGGAAGAGACCCAGTACTTC.

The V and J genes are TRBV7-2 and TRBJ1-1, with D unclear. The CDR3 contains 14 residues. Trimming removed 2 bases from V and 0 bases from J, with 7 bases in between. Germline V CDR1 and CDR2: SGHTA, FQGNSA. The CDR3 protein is CASSLKPMNTEAFF. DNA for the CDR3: TGTGCCAGCAGCTTAAAACCGATGAACACTGAAGCTTTCTTT.

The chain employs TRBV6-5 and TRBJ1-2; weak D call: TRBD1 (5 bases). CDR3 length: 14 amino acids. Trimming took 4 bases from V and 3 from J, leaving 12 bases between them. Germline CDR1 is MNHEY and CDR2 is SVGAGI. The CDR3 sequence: CASSSGGDDYGYTF. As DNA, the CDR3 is TGTGCCAGCAGTTCCGGGGGAGACGACTATGGCTACACCTTC.

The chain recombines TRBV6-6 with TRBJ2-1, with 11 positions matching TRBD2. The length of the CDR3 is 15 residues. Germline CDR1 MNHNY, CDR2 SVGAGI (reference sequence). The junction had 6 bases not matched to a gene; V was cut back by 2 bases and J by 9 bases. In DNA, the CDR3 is TGTGCCAGCAGTTACGGGACTAGCGGCCCGGGTGAGCAGTTCTTC. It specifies CASSYGTSGPGEQFF.

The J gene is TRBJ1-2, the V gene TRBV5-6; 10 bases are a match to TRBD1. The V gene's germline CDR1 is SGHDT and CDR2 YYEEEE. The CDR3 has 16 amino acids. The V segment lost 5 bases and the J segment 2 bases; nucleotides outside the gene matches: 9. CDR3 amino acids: CASRPSGTGENYGYTF. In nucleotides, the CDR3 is TGTGCCAGCAGGCCTTCCGGGACAGGGGAGAACTATGGCTACACCTTC.

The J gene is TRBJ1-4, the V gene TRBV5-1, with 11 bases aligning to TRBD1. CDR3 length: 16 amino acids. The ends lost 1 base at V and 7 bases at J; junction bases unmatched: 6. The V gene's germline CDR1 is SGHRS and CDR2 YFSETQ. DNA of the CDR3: TGCGCCAGCAGCTTGTTGGCCGGGACAGGGGGTGAAAAACTGTTTTTT. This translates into CASSLLAGTGGEKLFF.

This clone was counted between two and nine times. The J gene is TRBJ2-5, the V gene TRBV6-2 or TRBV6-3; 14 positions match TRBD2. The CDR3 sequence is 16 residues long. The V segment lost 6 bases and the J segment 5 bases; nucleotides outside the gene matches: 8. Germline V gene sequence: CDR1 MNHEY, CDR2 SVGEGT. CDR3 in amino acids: CASSLGTSGRAETQYF. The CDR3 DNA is TGTGCCAGCAGCCTCGGGACTAGCGGGAGAGCGGAGACCCAGTACTTC.

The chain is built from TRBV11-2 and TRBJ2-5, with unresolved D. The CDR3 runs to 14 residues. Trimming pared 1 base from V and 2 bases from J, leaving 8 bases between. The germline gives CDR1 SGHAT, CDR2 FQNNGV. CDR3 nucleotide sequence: TGTGCCAGCAGCTTAGGCCACTTACAAGAGACCCAGTACTTC. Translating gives CASSLGHLQETQYF.

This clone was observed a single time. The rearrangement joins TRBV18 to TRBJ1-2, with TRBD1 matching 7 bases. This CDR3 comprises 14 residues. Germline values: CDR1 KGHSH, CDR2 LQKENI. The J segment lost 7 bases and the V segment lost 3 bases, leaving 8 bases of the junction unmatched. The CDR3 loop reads CASSPRGGLGGYTF. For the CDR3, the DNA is TGTGCCAGCTCACCGCGAGGGGGCCTCGGTGGCTACACCTTC.

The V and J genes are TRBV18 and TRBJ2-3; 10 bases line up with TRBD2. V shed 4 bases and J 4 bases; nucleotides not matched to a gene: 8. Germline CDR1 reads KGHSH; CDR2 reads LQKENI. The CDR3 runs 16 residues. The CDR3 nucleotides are TGTGCCAGCTCACTTACCGGGACTAGCGTCCCAGATACGCAGTATTTT. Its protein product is CASSLTGTSVPDTQYF.

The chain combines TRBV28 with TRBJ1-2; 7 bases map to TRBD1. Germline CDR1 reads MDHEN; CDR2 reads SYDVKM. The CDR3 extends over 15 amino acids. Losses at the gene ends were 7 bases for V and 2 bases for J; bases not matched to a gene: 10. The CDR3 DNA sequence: TGTGCCAGCACCACAGGGGCACGGCTGAACTATGGCTACACCTTC. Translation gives CASTTGARLNYGYTF.

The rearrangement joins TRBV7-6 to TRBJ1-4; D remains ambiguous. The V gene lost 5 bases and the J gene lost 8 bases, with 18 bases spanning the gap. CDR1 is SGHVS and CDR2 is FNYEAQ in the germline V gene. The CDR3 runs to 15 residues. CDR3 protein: CASSPSVAGREKLFF. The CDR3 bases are TGTGCCAGCAGCCCCTCGGTCGCGGGGAGAGAAAAACTGTTTTTT.

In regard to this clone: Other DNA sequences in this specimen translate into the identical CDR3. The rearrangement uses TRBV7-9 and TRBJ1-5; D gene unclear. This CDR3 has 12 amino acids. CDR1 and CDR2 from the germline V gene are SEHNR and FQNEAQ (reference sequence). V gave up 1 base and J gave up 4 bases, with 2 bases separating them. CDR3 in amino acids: CASSLGNQPQHF. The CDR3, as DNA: TGTGCCAGCAGCTTAGGGAATCAGCCCCAGCATTTT.

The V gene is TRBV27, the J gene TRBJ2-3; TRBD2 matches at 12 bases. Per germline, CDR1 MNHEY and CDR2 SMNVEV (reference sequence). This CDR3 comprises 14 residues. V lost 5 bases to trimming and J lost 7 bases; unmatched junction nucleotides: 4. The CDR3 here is CASSLGLAGYTQYF. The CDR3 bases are TGTGCCAGCAGTCTCGGACTAGCGGGGTATACGCAGTATTTT.

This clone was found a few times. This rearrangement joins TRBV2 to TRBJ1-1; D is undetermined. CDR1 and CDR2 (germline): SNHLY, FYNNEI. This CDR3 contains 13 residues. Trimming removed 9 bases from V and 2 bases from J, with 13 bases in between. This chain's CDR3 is CARNRGVNTEAFF. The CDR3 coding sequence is TGTGCCAGAAATCGGGGAGTCAACACTGAAGCTTTCTTT.

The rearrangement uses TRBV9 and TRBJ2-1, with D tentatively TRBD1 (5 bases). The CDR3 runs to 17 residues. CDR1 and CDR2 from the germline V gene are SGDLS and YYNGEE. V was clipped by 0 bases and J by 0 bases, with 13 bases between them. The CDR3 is CASSVGMTASSYNEQFF. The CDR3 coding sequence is TGTGCCAGCAGCGTAGGTATGACAGCTAGCTCCTACAATGAGCAGTTCTTC.

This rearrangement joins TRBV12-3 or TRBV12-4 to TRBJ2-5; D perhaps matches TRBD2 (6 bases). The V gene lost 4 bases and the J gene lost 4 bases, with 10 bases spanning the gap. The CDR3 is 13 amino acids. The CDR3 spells CASSSGGRETQYF. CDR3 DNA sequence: TGTGCCAGCAGTTCCGGGGGACGAGAGACCCAGTACTTC.

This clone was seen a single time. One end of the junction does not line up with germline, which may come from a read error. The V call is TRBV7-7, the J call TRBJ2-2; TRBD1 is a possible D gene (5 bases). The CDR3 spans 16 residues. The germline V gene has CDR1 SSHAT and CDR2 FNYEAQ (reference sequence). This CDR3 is CASSSRAGLNTGELFF. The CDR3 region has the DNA TGTGCTAGCAGCTCCCGCGCAGGGCTTAACACCGGGGAGCTGTTTTTT.

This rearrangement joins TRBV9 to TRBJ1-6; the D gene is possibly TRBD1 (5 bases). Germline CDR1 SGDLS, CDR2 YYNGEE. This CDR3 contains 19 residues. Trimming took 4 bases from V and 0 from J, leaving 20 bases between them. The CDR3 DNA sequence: TGTGCCAGCAGCCGCGTAGGGCAGGGAGGGAGCTCCTATAATTCACCCCTCCACTTT. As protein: CASSRVGQGGSSYNSPLHF.

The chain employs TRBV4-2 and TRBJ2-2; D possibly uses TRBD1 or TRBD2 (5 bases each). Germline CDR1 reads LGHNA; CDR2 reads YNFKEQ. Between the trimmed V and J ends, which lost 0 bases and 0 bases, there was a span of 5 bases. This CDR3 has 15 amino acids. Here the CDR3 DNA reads TGTGCCAGCAGCCAAGAGGGGGCGAACACCGGGGAGCTGTTTTTT. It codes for CASSQEGANTGELFF.

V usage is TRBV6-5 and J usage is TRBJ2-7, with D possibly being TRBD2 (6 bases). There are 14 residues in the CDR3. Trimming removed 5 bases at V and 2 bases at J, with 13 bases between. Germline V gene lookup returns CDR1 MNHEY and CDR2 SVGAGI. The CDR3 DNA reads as TGTGCCAGCAGTCCGTGGAGGGCCCCCTACGAGCAGTACTTC. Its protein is CASSPWRAPYEQYF.